This TCR beta chain came from a study of T cells in Graves' hyperthyroidism and ophthalmopathy. Points from the study as a whole: Model predictions of ophthalmopathy came a median around 6.5 months before onset.

This clonotype was seen more than once but under ten times. Its antigen remains unidentified. Amplification of TCR beta CDR3 regions was performed using RNA transcripts as template. Researchers ran a first-round RT-PCR on the TCR CDR3 using the HTBI primer set. TCRdb re-called the multiplex PCR reads with MiXCR, one entry per CDR3 protein. The sample holds a few hundred thousand distinct CDR3 sequences, 12% to 15% seen once. This sequence was found in a woman aged 18-35 years with Graves' hyperthyroidism. Sequencing input: blood.

The CDR3: CASSLDGVGTDTQYF. CDR3 in DNA: TGCGCCAGCAGCTTGGACGGGGTCGGCACAGATACGCAGTATTTT. The rearrangement uses TRBV5-1 and TRBJ2-3; D perhaps matches TRBD2 (5 bases). The germline V and J ends were trimmed by 0 bases and 1 base, with 9 bases remaining between them. The CDR3 is 15 amino acids. In germline, CDR1 is SGHRS, CDR2 YFSETQ. Full variable domain (outside the CDR3, taken from reference TRBV5-1 and TRBJ2-3): KAGVTQTPRYLIKTRGQQVTLSCSPISGHRSVSWYQQTPGQGLQFLFEYFSETQRNKGNFPGRFSGRQFSNSRSEMNVSTLELGDSALYLCASSLDGVGTDTQYFGPGTRLTVL.